One and the same sample provided the 16 T cell receptor beta chains below, sequenced in a study of a mutant IDH1 vaccine in newly diagnosed glioma. The time point denotes: week 35, safety follow-up. Vaccinated patients received 300 ug of mutant IDH1 20-mer peptide per dose, with topical imiquimod. The repertoire was sequenced with immunoSEQ multiplex PCR; TCRdb's copy has only in-frame clones and lacks some. The table records approximately 47,000 clones, 85% to 90% of them present only once. These TCRs' antigens remain unknown. Source: PBMCs, taken from a glioma patient whose treatment included an IDH1 peptide vaccine. The receptor set was obtained from a woman between 40 and 55 years old with glioma.

The chain employs TRBV19 and TRBJ2-7; tentative D call: TRBD1 (7 bases). The germline V gene has CDR1 LNHDA and CDR2 SQIVND (reference sequence). V lost 6 bases, J lost 2 bases, and 20 bases lay in between. The length of the CDR3 is 16 residues. The CDR3 DNA follows: TGTGCCAGTAGGCCGCGCACAGGGGAGGCCCCCTACGAGCAGTACTTC. Protein: CASRPRTGEAPYEQYF.

The chain recombines TRBV5-1 with TRBJ2-1, with D uncertain. Per germline, CDR1 SGHRS and CDR2 YFSETQ. CDR3 length equals 14 residues. V was cut by 1 base and J by 1 base, with 6 bases left in between. Written as DNA, the CDR3 is TGCGCCAGCAGCTTGAGTGGTTCCTACAATGAGCAGTTCTTC. Its protein product is CASSLSGSYNEQFF.

The V and J genes are TRBV5-1 and TRBJ2-1; 8 bases match TRBD2. Germline V gives CDR1 SGHRS, CDR2 YFSETQ. This CDR3 is built from 15 residues. The V segment lost 0 bases and the J segment 4 bases; nucleotides outside the gene matches: 3. The CDR3 nucleotides read TGCGCCAGCAGCTTGGGGGCTAGCGGGTACAATGAGCAGTTCTTC. Residues: CASSLGASGYNEQFF.

The chain uses TRBV6-5 and TRBJ1-2; possibly TRBD1 for D (5 bases). Between the trimmed V and J ends, which lost 7 bases and 2 bases, there was a span of 17 bases. This CDR3 is built from 15 residues. CDR1 is MNHEY and CDR2 is SVGAGI in the germline V gene. CDR3 bases: TGTGCCAGCAAGGTCCCCGGGGGAGCAAACTATGGCTACACCTTC. Protein sequence: CASKVPGGANYGYTF.

In this sample, this clone turned up a few times. This chain connects TRBV7-9 to TRBJ2-5, with TRBD2 matching over 10 bases. The germline V gene encodes CDR1 SEHNR and CDR2 FQNEAQ (reference sequence). Trimming at V came to 2 bases and at J to 5 bases, leaving 8 bases not matched to a gene. CDR3 length: 16 residues. The CDR3 DNA sequence: TGTGCCAGCAGCTTAAGGGTGGGGACTAGCGTTGAGACCCAGTACTTC. It yields the protein CASSLRVGTSVETQYF.

This rearrangement joins TRBV19 to TRBJ1-5; possibly TRBD1 for D (6 bases). The V end was cut by 6 bases, the J end by 4 bases, with 19 bases between. CDR3 length equals 16 residues. Germline V gives CDR1 LNHDA, CDR2 SQIVND (reference sequence). The CDR3: CASSSLQGTGNQPQHF. Here the CDR3 DNA reads TGTGCCAGTAGCAGCCTGCAGGGGACGGGTAATCAGCCCCAGCATTTT.

The V and J genes are TRBV10-2 and TRBJ1-5; maybe TRBD1 (6 bases). Trimming removed 3 bases from V and 7 bases from J, with 16 bases in between. CDR1 is WSHSY, CDR2 SAAADI, per germline. The CDR3 sequence is 15 residues long. This chain's CDR3 is CASSDSDRSVQPQHF. The CDR3 DNA sequence: TGCGCCAGCAGTGATTCCGACAGGTCTGTCCAGCCCCAGCATTTT.

This clone was detected once. This chain joins TRBV12-5 and TRBJ2-2; 7 bases align to TRBD1. CDR3 length: 14 residues. The V gene's germline CDR1 is LGHNT and CDR2 FRNRAP. Trimming removed 6 bases from V and 0 bases from J; junction bases left unmatched: 1. The CDR3 reads CASGTGTNTGELFF. In nucleotides, the CDR3 is TGTGCTAGTGGGACAGGGACGAACACCGGGGAGCTGTTTTTT.

V is TRBV7-9 and J is TRBJ1-1; D might be TRBD1 (6 bases). With 1 base removed from V and 7 bases from J, the gap between germline ends came to 10 bases. The CDR3 is made up of 13 amino acids. Germline-derived CDR1 and CDR2 are SEHNR and FQNEAQ (reference sequence). This chain's CDR3 is CASSLDRAGEAFF. The DNA for the CDR3 is TGTGCCAGCAGCTTAGACAGGGCCGGTGAAGCTTTCTTT.

This chain links TRBV7-8 with TRBJ2-1; no definite D call. Trimming took off 0 bases at V and 3 bases at J, with 6 bases between the two ends. Per germline, CDR1 SGHVS and CDR2 FQNEAQ. The CDR3 consists of 14 residues. The CDR3 region is CASSLAANYNEQFF. CDR3 nucleotides: TGTGCCAGCAGCTTAGCGGCCAACTACAATGAGCAGTTCTTC.

This rearrangement joins TRBV7-9 to TRBJ2-1; 9 bases map to TRBD1. Germline lookup yields CDR1 SEHNR and CDR2 FQNEAQ (reference sequence). The length of the CDR3 is 15 residues. Trimming took 5 bases from V and 7 from J; bases not matched to a gene: 9. This CDR3 is CASSQGQGKLNEQFF. For the CDR3, the DNA is TGTGCCAGCAGCCAGGGACAGGGAAAACTAAATGAGCAGTTCTTC.

This clone was seen just once. The CDR3 spells CATRNRDGYTF. The CDR3 DNA is TGTGCCACCCGAAACCGGGATGGCTACACCTTC. This chain uses TRBV6-4 with TRBJ1-2; D remains ambiguous. Germline V gene data show CDR1 as MRHNA and CDR2 as SNTAGT. The CDR3 is 11 residues long. Between the trimmed V and J ends, which lost 10 bases and 6 bases, there was a span of 12 bases.

The gene calls are TRBV6-7 and TRBJ1-4; D is unresolved. TRBV6-7 falls under the ORF class, with uncertain function. The CDR3 runs 23 residues. V gave up 0 bases and J gave up 0 bases, with 29 bases separating them. CDR3 amino acids: CASSYSRGEQAGTAPATNEKLFF. CDR3 bases: TGTGCCAGCAGTTACTCGCGCGGAGAGCAGGCCGGTACAGCTCCTGCAACTAATGAAAAACTGTTTTTT.

V usage is TRBV7-9 and J usage is TRBJ2-7, with unresolved D. Germline assignment: CDR1 SEHNR and CDR2 FQNEAQ (reference sequence). Trimming stripped 5 bases from V and 3 bases from J, with 5 bases between. This CDR3 spans 11 amino acids. The chain's CDR3 is CASSIIYEQYF. The CDR3 nucleotides are TGTGCCAGCAGCATCATCTACGAGCAGTACTTC. The variable domain in full, completed from reference TRBV7-9 and TRBJ2-7, reads DTGVSQNPRHKITKRGQNVTFRCDPISEHNRLYWYRQTLGQGPEFLTYFQNEAQLEKSRLLSDRFSAERPKGSFSTLEIQRTEQGDSAMYLCASSIIYEQYFGPGTRLTVT.

The chain joins TRBV18 to TRBJ1-5; 9 bases agree with TRBD1. J lost 4 bases, V lost 6 bases, and 4 bases had no gene match. The CDR3 contains 14 residues. CDR1 and CDR2 (germline): KGHSH, LQKENI. This CDR3 reads CASSTGGRNQPQHF. In DNA, the CDR3 is TGTGCCAGCTCGACAGGGGGTAGAAATCAGCCCCAGCATTTT.

The rearrangement links TRBV7-9 to TRBJ2-7; D possibly corresponds to TRBD1 (6 bases). The ends were cut back, 8 bases at V and 3 bases at J, with 17 bases in the middle. Germline V gives CDR1 SEHNR, CDR2 FQNEAQ (reference sequence). CDR3 size: 14 residues. CDR3 in DNA: TGTGCCAGCTCCCTGACAGGCACGGGCTACGAGCAGTACTTC. This codes for CASSLTGTGYEQYF.